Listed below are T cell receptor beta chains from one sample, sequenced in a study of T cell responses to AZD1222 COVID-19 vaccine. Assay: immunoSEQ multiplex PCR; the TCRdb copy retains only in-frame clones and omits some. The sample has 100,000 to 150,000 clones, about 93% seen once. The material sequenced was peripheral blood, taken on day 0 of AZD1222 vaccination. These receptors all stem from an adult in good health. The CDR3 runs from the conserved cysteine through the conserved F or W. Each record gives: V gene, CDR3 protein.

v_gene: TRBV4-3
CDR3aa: CASSQAGGPNNEQFF

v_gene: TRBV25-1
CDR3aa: CASRPGGNTEAFF

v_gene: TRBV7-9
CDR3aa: CASSLSPASGRSGTGELFF

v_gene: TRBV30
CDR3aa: CAWSARGSGANVLTF

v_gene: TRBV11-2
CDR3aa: CASSLASSGRYEQFF

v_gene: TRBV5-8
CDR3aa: CASSLRGRSYNSPLHF

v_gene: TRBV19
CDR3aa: CASSIGLHSTDTQYF

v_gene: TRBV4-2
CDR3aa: CASSPDSQETQYF

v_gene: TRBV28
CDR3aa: CASSTPKRSQHF

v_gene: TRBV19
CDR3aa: CASSMSGGSYNEQFF

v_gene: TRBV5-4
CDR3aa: CASSLAGQNRETQYF

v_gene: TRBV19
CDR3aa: CASRTYGQGTGELFF

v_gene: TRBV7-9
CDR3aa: CASSASTRVGNTEAFF

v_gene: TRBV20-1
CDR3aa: CSASGGGTYEQYF

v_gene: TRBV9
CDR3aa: CASSVRGENSPLHF

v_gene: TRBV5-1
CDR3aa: CASSGAGNEQYF

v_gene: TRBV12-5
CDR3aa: CASGQQGVSGNTIYF

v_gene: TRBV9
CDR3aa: CASSVVGDSYEQYF

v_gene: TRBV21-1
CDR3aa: CASSTPSSGRYPYNEQFF

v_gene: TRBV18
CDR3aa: CASSSPSGPYEQYF

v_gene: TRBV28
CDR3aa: CASSLGGAYGYTF

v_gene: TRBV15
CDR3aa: CATSIGTREQYF

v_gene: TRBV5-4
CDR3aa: CASSLNNSPLHF

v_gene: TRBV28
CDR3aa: CASTIIGTRANQPQHF

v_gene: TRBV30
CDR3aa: CAWRTGLAYYNEQFF

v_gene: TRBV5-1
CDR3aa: CASQGIGEQYF

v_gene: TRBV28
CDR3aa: CASSPAQHYEQYF

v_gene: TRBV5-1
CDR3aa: CASSLGGATNEKLFF

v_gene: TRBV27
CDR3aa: CASSFAGQETQYF

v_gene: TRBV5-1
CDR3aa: CASSLAVSGMNTEAFF

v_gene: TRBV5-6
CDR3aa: CASSNRAGRTTNEKLFF

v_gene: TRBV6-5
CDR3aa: CASIVGYEQYF

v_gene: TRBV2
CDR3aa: CASRAGLAGVGNEQYF

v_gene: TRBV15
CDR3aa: CATSRVGETQYF

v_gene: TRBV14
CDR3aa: CASSHGARTGANVLTF

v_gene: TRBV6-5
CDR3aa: CASRPTGGEQYF

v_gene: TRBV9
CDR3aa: CASSDAAGYTF

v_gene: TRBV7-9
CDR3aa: CASSLQQGNTEAFF

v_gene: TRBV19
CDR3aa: CASSIGAAGGTEAFF

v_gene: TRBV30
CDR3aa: CAWRSGIGNTEAFF

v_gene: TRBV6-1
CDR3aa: CASSERRAGTDTQYF

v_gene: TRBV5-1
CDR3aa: CASSLDGRTTDTQYF

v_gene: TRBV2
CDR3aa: CASGGGANTEAFF

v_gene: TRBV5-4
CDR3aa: CASSPRVQEKAFF